This is a list of T cell receptor beta chains from one sample in a study of T cell responses to AZD1222 COVID-19 vaccine. Only in-frame clones appear in the TCRdb table, and some are missing; sequencing was by immunoSEQ multiplex PCR. The data hold more than 90,000 clones, with roughly 87% observed a single time. The sequencing used peripheral blood, collected on day 0 of AZD1222 vaccination. Receptors were obtained from an adult in good health. CDR3s include the opening cysteine and the closing phenylalanine or tryptophan. Each record gives: D gene, V gene, clone size, J gene, CDR3 protein, CDR3 DNA. A D gene is named only where the DNA matches it firmly. The size of a clone is reported for some rows only, either as once, few or many, or as a class for expanded clones.

>TRBD1|TRBV30|-|TRBJ1-2
CAWQTGGSNYGYTF
TGTGCCTGGCAAACAGGGGGCTCTAACTATGGCTACACCTTC
>-|TRBV4-1|-|TRBJ1-5
CASSQDHRGPPNQPQHF
TGCGCCAGCAGCCAAGATCACCGGGGCCCGCCTAATCAGCCCCAGCATTTT
>-|TRBV28|-|TRBJ2-7
CASSLRGTAYYEQYF
TGTGCCAGCAGTTTGCGAGGGACCGCCTATTACGAGCAGTACTTC
>-|TRBV11-2|-|TRBJ1-5
CASSLSVNQPQHF
TGTGCCAGCAGCTTATCCGTTAATCAGCCCCAGCATTTT
>-|TRBV7-8|-|TRBJ2-3
CASSPLRGNTDTQYF
TGTGCCAGCAGCCCTTTGCGGGGAAACACAGATACGCAGTATTTT
>TRBD1|TRBV5-1|-|TRBJ2-5
CASSWGDRDQETQYF
TGCGCCAGCAGCTGGGGGGACAGGGACCAAGAGACCCAGTACTTC
>-|TRBV15|few|TRBJ1-5
CATSRDDEYNQPQHF
TGTGCCACCAGCAGAGATGACGAATACAATCAGCCCCAGCATTTT
>TRBD2|TRBV9|-|TRBJ2-7
CASSVAGTSGRYEQYF
TGTGCCAGCAGCGTAGCGGGTACTAGCGGGAGATACGAGCAGTACTTC
>TRBD1|TRBV7-8|-|TRBJ2-1
CASSLSRGLSQYTYNEQFF
TGTGCCAGCAGCTTAAGCAGGGGGCTCTCCCAATATACCTACAATGAGCAGTTCTTC
>-|TRBV7-3|once|TRBJ2-3
CASSLNGVRGEAQYF
TGTGCCAGCAGCTTAAACGGAGTCAGAGGGGAGGCGCAGTATTTT
>TRBD1|TRBV7-3|-|TRBJ2-2
CASSPGQGTGELFF
TGTGCCAGCAGCCCGGGACAGGGCACCGGGGAGCTGTTTTTT
>TRBD1|TRBV2|-|TRBJ2-7
CASNGDRAYEQYF
TGTGCCAGCAATGGGGACAGGGCTTACGAGCAGTACTTC
>-|TRBV7-2|-|TRBJ1-4
CASSWGAEKLFF
TGTGCCAGCAGTTGGGGGGCGGAAAAACTGTTTTTT
>-|TRBV2|-|TRBJ1-2
CASSETRESYTF
TGTGCCAGCAGTGAAACCCGGGAGAGCTACACCTTC
>TRBD1|TRBV3-1/TRBV3-2|-|TRBJ2-7
CASSQYPGQGISYEQYF
TGTGCCAGCAGCCAGTACCCGGGACAGGGAATATCCTACGAGCAGTACTTC
>TRBD1|TRBV7-8|-|TRBJ2-1
CASSILQGVFYNEQFF
TGTGCCAGCAGCATTTTACAGGGGGTATTTTACAATGAGCAGTTCTTC
>TRBD1|TRBV30|-|TRBJ2-2
CAWSRGGTNTGELFF
TGTGCCTGGAGTAGAGGGGGCACGAACACCGGGGAGCTGTTTTTT
>-|TRBV6-2/TRBV6-3|-|TRBJ1-1
CASSYASHTGAFF
TGTGCCAGCAGTTACGCCAGCCACACGGGAGCTTTCTTT
>TRBD2|TRBV10-3|-|TRBJ2-2
CAISEPGLADSTGELFF
TGTGCCATCAGTGAGCCGGGACTAGCGGATTCCACCGGGGAGCTGTTTTTT
>-|TRBV4-1|-|TRBJ1-3
CASSQDPSTLAGNTIYF
TGCGCCAGCAGCCAAGATCCCTCGACCCTGGCGGGAAACACCATATATTTT
>-|TRBV20-1|once|TRBJ2-5
CSQEHQETQYF
TGCAGCCAAGAACACCAAGAGACCCAGTACTTC
>-|TRBV19|-|TRBJ2-1
CASSSDRDLHNEQFF
TGTGCCAGTAGTTCCGACCGGGACCTTCACAATGAGCAGTTCTTC
>-|TRBV20-1|-|TRBJ1-5
CSASLRGLDQPQHF
TGCAGTGCTAGTCTGCGGGGGCTCGATCAGCCCCAGCATTTT
>-|TRBV20-1|once|TRBJ1-2
CSARLDGYTF
TGCAGTGCTAGGTTAGATGGCTACACCTTC
>-|TRBV19|-|TRBJ1-1
CASKGGAEAFF
TGTGCCAGTAAAGGGGGTGCTGAAGCTTTCTTT
>-|TRBV28|-|TRBJ2-7
CASSFLGFFSEQYF
TGTGCCAGCAGTTTTTTGGGGTTTTTTAGCGAGCAGTACTTC
>TRBD2|TRBV5-4|once|TRBJ2-1
CASSLDWRGYNEQFF
TGTGCCAGCAGCCTAGATTGGCGGGGGTACAATGAGCAGTTCTTC
>-|TRBV6-5|-|TRBJ1-5
CASRPRTANYQPQHF
TGTGCCAGCAGACCCCGGACAGCAAATTATCAGCCCCAGCATTTT
>-|TRBV5-1|once|TRBJ1-6
CASSGGERNSPLHF
TGCGCCAGCAGCGGCGGGGAACGCAATTCACCCCTCCACTTT